This TCR beta chain was obtained from a study of blood T cell repertoires in COVID-19. About the research overall: Sites in the United States, Italy and Spain provided acute and convalescent COVID-19 samples. The cDNA or gDNA used as material had been derived from T cells, B-cell-depleted T cells, or PBMCs.

The CDR3 is 16 amino acids. V lost 3 bases to trimming and J lost 8 bases; unmatched junction nucleotides: 8. The germline V gene has CDR1 MDHEN and CDR2 SYDVKM. Membership in each cohort depended on participant-reported clinical history. Authors' data handling: Cell counts per sample came from amplifying reference gene primers. Sequenced by immunoSEQ multiplex PCR; TCRdb stores in-frame clones only, minus some. V, J and clone size are those of that table, while D and trimming were read from the DNA. The profile shows 150,000 to 200,000 clones, approximately 80% of them singletons. This chain links TRBV28 with TRBJ2-1; 12 bases agree with TRBD2. This clonotype originated in a woman in her fifties or sixties who had recovered from COVID-19. What was sequenced was PBMCs or T cells enriched from blood (not recorded which). The CDR3 nucleotides are TGTGCCAGCAGTTTTCGACTAGCGGGAGTTATCCATGAGCAGTTCTTC. This gives the protein CASSFRLAGVIHEQFF.